This TCR beta chain was obtained from a study of Ad26.COV2.S vaccination and SARS-CoV-2 variants (TCRdb year 2021). Turning to the overall study: Donors in the vaccine arm were drawn from COV1001, a phase I-IIa trial of Ad26.COV2.S in healthy adults that was multicentre, randomized, double-blind and placebo-controlled. Dosing of Ad26.COV2.S was intramuscular, at either 5x10^10 or 1x10^11 viral particles, delivered as one shot or as two shots spaced 56 days apart. The specificity and breadth of SARS-CoV-2-reactive T cell receptors after Ad26.COV2.S vaccination were assessed by TCRbeta repertoire sequencing. The TCR-sequenced set comprised approximately 30 samples: 19 Ad26.COV2.S vaccine recipients, 5 placebo recipients and 8 SARS-CoV-2 convalescent individuals. Trial participants were randomized into five groups of five, in which low-dose or high-dose Ad26.COV2.S was given once or twice, or placebo was given on both occasions. Investigators did not know the trial group allocation while performing experiments and assessing outcomes.

Study-level results and caveats: Vaccine and placebo recipients had comparable non-spike TCR breadth, which fits with the vaccine containing only spike. Higher spike-specific TCR breadth was observed in Ad26.COV2.S recipients than in placebo recipients (P = 0.0014). After vaccination, spike-specific CD8+ and CD4+ T cell responses were reported to show substantial breadth. The study was not powered for comparison of responses between vaccine doses or regimens. The authors noted that the TCR breadth and depth analyses may have underestimated total T cell responses.

Comment on this clone: The antigen this receptor binds is unknown. The input lacks base qualities; no much larger clone sits a single base away.

V and J lose 4 bases and 7 bases, and a span of 11 bases separates them. From cysteine to phenylalanine, the CDR3 is 14 amino acids long. The retained sequence is limited to the CDR3, 42 bases, with the frame set at the first base. The CDR1 and CDR2 encoded by the germline V gene are ENHRY and SYGVKD. The treatment or condition tag for this specimen amounts to: roughly 19 received Ad26.COV2.S at low or high dose, single or two shots; a few received placebo; per-sample allocation not given. For vaccine and placebo recipients, repertoires were sequenced using samples collected on day 63 after the first injection. Between 29 July and 7 August 2020, Cohort 1b enrolled 25 adults aged 18-55 years at one site in Boston, USA. Ad26.COV2.S was a replication-incompetent adenovirus type 26 vector expressing a prefusion-stabilized SARS-CoV-2 spike protein from the original Wuhan strain. The immunoSEQ Assay was used to sequence TCRbeta CDR3 regions. After extraction, genomic DNA underwent amplification by bias-controlled multiplex PCR, followed by high-throughput sequencing. In the paper's pipeline: To quantify the absolute abundance of every unique TCRbeta CDR3 region, sequences were collapsed and filtered. T cell fraction was estimated by normalizing TCRbeta template counts to usable DNA, which was measured by amplifying reference genes present in all nucleated cells. Repertoire TCRs were annotated as SARS-CoV-2-specific by exact matching of V gene, CDR3 amino acid sequence and J gene to a known reactive TCR set. The reference SARS-CoV-2 TCR set was derived from MIRA and filtered for enrichment in COVID-19-positive ImmuneCODE repertoires, a step that removed public or cross-reactive TCRs. Using the MIRA antigens, annotated TCRs were further analysed by specific ORF or by position within an ORF. Depth was the summed frequency of annotated unique rearrangements, while breadth was defined as annotated unique rearrangements over total unique productive rearrangements. Group comparisons of TCR breadth used two-sided Wilcoxon rank-sum tests. In its TCRdb copy, this immuneACCESS table keeps in-frame sequences only and misses some clones. Where compared with another copy, unresolved V genes explain less than half of these, and the others have no known cause. V and J calls and clone size are given by that table; D and trimming were obtained from the DNA. The sample table holds roughly 320,000 clones, of which just under 85% were seen once. The ten largest account for around 2.2% of the sample.

The chain is assembled from TRBV10-3 and TRBJ1-6; TRBD1 is a weak D gene call, 5 bases matching. This TCR derives from a person aged 18-60 years who received the Ad26.COV2.S COVID-19 vaccine or a placebo. The sequenced sample was peripheral blood, obtained in a trial of Ad26.COV2.S vaccine versus placebo. The nucleotide sequence is TGTGCCATCAGTGCCGGGACGGCGAATTCACCCCTCCACTTT. This is translated as CAISAGTANSPLHF.